This T cell receptor (beta chain) was identified in a study of CD8 T cells in Susac syndrome. It was with random hexamers that 0.5 to 1 ug RNA was reverse transcribed. MiXCR, applied by TCRdb to the immunoSEQ multiplex PCR reads, yields one record per CDR3 protein. The table includes approximately 300,000 distinct CDR3 sequences, 65% to 90% detected once. The CDR3 has 11 residues. The V end lost 0 bases, the J end lost 10 bases, and 4 bases lay between the germline ends. Germline-derived CDR1 and CDR2 are KGHDR and SFDVKD. This sequence was found in a human donor with multiple sclerosis. Sequencing was done on a sample of CD8+ T cells from PBMCs. The chain employs TRBV24-1 and TRBJ2-3; D is ambiguous. Written as DNA, the CDR3 is TGTGCCACCAGTGATTTGCAATCGCAGTATTTT. The encoded protein is CATSDLQSQYF.